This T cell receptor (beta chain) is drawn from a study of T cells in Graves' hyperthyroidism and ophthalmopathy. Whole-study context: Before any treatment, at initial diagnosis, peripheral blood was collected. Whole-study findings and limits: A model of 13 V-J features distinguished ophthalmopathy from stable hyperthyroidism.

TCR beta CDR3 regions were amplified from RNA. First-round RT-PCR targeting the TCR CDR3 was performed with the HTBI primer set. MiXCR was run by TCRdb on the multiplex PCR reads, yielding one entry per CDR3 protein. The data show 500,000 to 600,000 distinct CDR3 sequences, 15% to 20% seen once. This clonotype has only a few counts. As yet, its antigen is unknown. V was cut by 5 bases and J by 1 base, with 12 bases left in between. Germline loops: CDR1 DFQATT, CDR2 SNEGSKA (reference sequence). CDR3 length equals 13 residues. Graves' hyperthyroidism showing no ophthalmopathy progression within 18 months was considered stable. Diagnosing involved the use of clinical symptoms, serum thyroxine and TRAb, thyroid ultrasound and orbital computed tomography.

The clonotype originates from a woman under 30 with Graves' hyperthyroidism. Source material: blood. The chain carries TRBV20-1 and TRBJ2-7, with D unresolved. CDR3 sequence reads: CSALRHGSYEQYF. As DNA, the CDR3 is TGCAGTGCTCTACGACATGGTTCCTACGAGCAGTACTTC.